The 28 T cell receptor beta chains presented below share a single source sample, sequenced in a study of regulatory T cells in long-lasting Graves disease. Documented time point: newly diagnosed GD, antithyroid drugs for less than 3 months. Extracted RNA from PBMCs served as the source of the TCR library. In building TCR beta libraries, iRepertoire HTBI primers were used together with Arm-PCR of CDR3 regions. TCRdb itself ran the multiplex PCR reads through MiXCR, one entry per CDR3 protein. This sample carries roughly 510,000 distinct CDR3 sequences, 15% to 20% of them seen once, and the ten largest clones take about 12%. In addition, the sample was reused for a study of T cells in Graves' hyperthyroidism and ophthalmopathy.

The sample here was peripheral blood mononuclear cells (PBMCs), taken at new diagnosis, from a patient treated with antithyroid drugs. The receptor source for this set is a man aged 18 to 30 with Graves disease.

V gene TRBV9 combines with J gene TRBJ2-1; 10 nucleotides align to TRBD2. Germline V gene lookup returns CDR1 SGDLS and CDR2 YYNGEE. The CDR3 runs to 15 residues. The V and J ends lost 3 bases and 3 bases, in that order; junction bases with no gene match: 3. CDR3 protein: CASSDGLADYNEQFF. The CDR3 DNA reads as TGTGCCAGCAGCGATGGACTAGCGGACTACAATGAGCAGTTCTTC.

The sample holds a few counts of this clonotype. CDR3 DNA sequence: TGTGCCAGCAGCCGAGTCACAGGGGAGAACACTGAAGCTTTCTTT. Residues: CASSRVTGENTEAFF. The chain recombines TRBV4-2 with TRBJ1-1, with TRBD1 identical over 7 bases. Looked up from germline, CDR1 is LGHNA and CDR2 is YNFKEQ. After removal of 4 bases from V and 1 base from J, the junction contained 6 bases not matched to a gene. The CDR3 length is 15 residues.

The chain has TRBV7-9 and TRBJ2-1; 8 bases agree with TRBD2. The ends lost 2 bases at V and 8 bases at J; junction bases unmatched: 11. The CDR3 length is 16 residues. Germline V lookup: CDR1 SEHNR, CDR2 FQNEAQ (reference sequence). CDR3 sequence: CASSLYLGTSNHEQFF. CDR3 in DNA: TGTGCCAGCAGCTTATATCTTGGGACTAGTAACCATGAGCAGTTCTTC. The variable domain in full, completed from reference TRBV7-9 and TRBJ2-1, reads DTGVSQNPRHKITKRGQNVTFRCDPISEHNRLYWYRQTLGQGPEFLTYFQNEAQLEKSRLLSDRFSAERPKGSFSTLEIQRTEQGDSAMYLCASSLYLGTSNHEQFFGPGTRLTVL.

This chain connects TRBV27 to TRBJ2-1, with 10 bases fitting TRBD2. V lost 5 bases and J lost 8; bases outside the gene matches: 12. The CDR3 totals 16 residues. Germline values: CDR1 MNHEY, CDR2 SMNVEV (reference sequence). CDR3 in amino acids: CASSPYVAGGGDEQFF. CDR3 in DNA: TGTGCCAGCAGTCCATACGTAGCGGGAGGCGGGGATGAGCAGTTCTTC.

This clonotype has at least ten counts. The rearrangement uses TRBV11-2 and TRBJ2-7; 8 bases fit TRBD1. CDR3 size: 17 residues. The junction had 12 bases not matched to a gene; V was cut back by 5 bases and J by 0 bases. Germline values: CDR1 SGHAT, CDR2 FQNNGV. CDR3 protein: CASSVGRTGYHSYEQYF. The CDR3 DNA reads TGTGCCAGCAGCGTAGGGCGGACAGGGTATCACTCCTACGAGCAGTACTTC.

This clonotype has at least ten counts. The V and J genes are TRBV27 and TRBJ2-5; weak D call: TRBD1 (7 bases). Trimming took 6 bases from V and 5 from J, leaving 13 bases between them. This CDR3 has 13 residues. Germline V CDR1 and CDR2: MNHEY, SMNVEV (reference sequence). The CDR3 loop reads CASSQGGSETQYF. The CDR3 coding sequence is TGTGCCAGCAGCCAGGGGGGAAGCGAGACCCAGTACTTC.

This clonotype was observed many times. The V gene is TRBV18, the J gene TRBJ1-1; 7 nucleotides align to TRBD1. Germline trimming cut 8 bases from V and 1 base from J; bases unmatched to any gene: 10. From germline, CDR1 is KGHSH and CDR2 LQKENI. The CDR3 length is 15 residues. The CDR3 DNA is TGTGCCAGCAGCCCGCGGACAGGAGAGAACACTGAAGCTTTCTTT. Protein: CASSPRTGENTEAFF.

This clonotype was detected many times. This rearrangement joins TRBV7-8 to TRBJ2-7, with D unclear. Germline loops: CDR1 SGHVS, CDR2 FQNEAQ. The CDR3 has 14 amino acids. Trimming took 5 bases from V and 4 from J, leaving 15 bases between them. The CDR3 coding sequence is TGTGCCAGCAGCAGGTTGTTTGTTGGTTACGAGCAGTACTTC. Protein product: CASSRLFVGYEQYF.

The chain uses TRBV20-1 and TRBJ1-2; no firm D call. Germline values: CDR1 DFQATT, CDR2 SNEGSKA (reference sequence). Trimming pared 2 bases from V and 3 bases from J, leaving 10 bases between. The CDR3 totals 13 residues. The CDR3 nucleotides read TGCAGTGCTAGAATCGACTGGGACTATGGCTACACCTTC. This translates into CSARIDWDYGYTF.

A word on this clonotype: This may be a read error, as it is one base from a much larger clone. The V gene is TRBV27, the J gene TRBJ2-3, with 7 bases identical to TRBD2. Germline CDR1 and CDR2: MNHEY and SMNVEV (reference sequence). The CDR3 sequence is 15 residues long. Trimming at V came to 5 bases and at J to 2 bases, leaving 7 bases not matched to a gene. Here the CDR3 reads CASSDPGDYTDTQYF. CDR3 in DNA: TGTGCCAGCAGTGATCCCGGGGACTACACAGATACGCAGTATTTT.

The V call is TRBV29-1, the J call TRBJ1-2, with D unresolved. The CDR3 consists of 14 residues. Germline V gene data show CDR1 as SQVTM and CDR2 as ANQGSEA. With 4 bases removed from V and 8 bases from J, the gap between germline ends came to 20 bases. Here the CDR3 DNA reads TGCAGCGTTGGCGGAGCGGACGCCTATTCCGGCTACACCTTC. It translates to CSVGGADAYSGYTF.

This clonotype has ten or more counts. V is TRBV30 and J is TRBJ1-2; 9 nucleotides line up with TRBD1. The CDR3 is made up of 15 amino acids. The germline V gene encodes CDR1 GTSNPN and CDR2 SVGIG (reference sequence). Trimming removed 2 bases from V and 5 bases from J; junction bases left unmatched: 9. As DNA, the CDR3 is TGTGCCTGGAGTCCGTTGGGACAGGGTATTTATGGCTACACCTTC. Translating it yields CAWSPLGQGIYGYTF.

This clonotype was detected a few times. The chain's CDR3 is CASSSGRMGDSPLHF. CDR3 nucleotide sequence: TGCGCCAGCAGCTCGGGACGGATGGGCGATTCACCCCTCCACTTT. The rearrangement links TRBV5-1 to TRBJ1-6; TRBD1 is a possible D gene (5 bases). V lost 3 bases and J lost 8, with 15 bases in between. The CDR3 loop spans 15 amino acids. Germline CDR1 SGHRS, CDR2 YFSETQ. The full variable domain, with the rest looked up from reference TRBV5-1 and TRBJ1-6, is KAGVTQTPRYLIKTRGQQVTLSCSPISGHRSVSWYQQTPGQGLQFLFEYFSETQRNKGNFPGRFSGRQFSNSRSEMNVSTLELGDSALYLCASSSGRMGDSPLHFGNGTRLTVT.

In its sample, this clonotype was seen many times. The chain uses TRBV28 and TRBJ2-7, with 7 bases lining up with TRBD1. The V gene end was trimmed by 5 bases and the J gene end by 5 bases; junction bases not matched to a gene: 15. The CDR3 covers 16 residues. Looked up from germline, CDR1 is MDHEN and CDR2 is SYDVKM. The CDR3 is CASSPSPVQGINEQYF. In nucleotides, the CDR3 is TGTGCCAGCAGTCCAAGCCCCGTACAGGGGATCAACGAGCAGTACTTC.

At least ten counts were recorded for this clonotype. V is TRBV7-9 and J is TRBJ2-3, with 8 positions matching TRBD2. The CDR3 covers 17 residues. The ends lost 5 bases at V and 0 bases at J; junction bases unmatched: 10. Looked up from germline, CDR1 is SEHNR and CDR2 is FQNEAQ (reference sequence). CDR3 sequence: CASSPRIAGISTDTQYF. CDR3 in DNA: TGTGCCAGCAGCCCCCGGATAGCGGGAATCAGCACAGATACGCAGTATTTT. The variable domain in full, completed from reference TRBV7-9 and TRBJ2-3, reads DTGVSQNPRHKITKRGQNVTFRCDPISEHNRLYWYRQTLGQGPEFLTYFQNEAQLEKSRLLSDRFSAERPKGSFSTLEIQRTEQGDSAMYLCASSPRIAGISTDTQYFGPGTRLTVL.

The gene calls are TRBV6-1 and TRBJ2-5, with 11 bases matching TRBD1. The V gene's germline CDR1 is MNHNS and CDR2 SASEGT. V lost 9 bases and J lost 9; bases outside the gene matches: 6. The CDR3 runs to 12 residues. CDR3 residues: CASLGQGEAQYF. CDR3 coding DNA: TGTGCCAGTTTGGGACAGGGGGAGGCCCAGTACTTC.

This clonotype was recorded many times. The chain couples TRBV10-3 to TRBJ2-1; 10 bases are shared with TRBD1. Germline trimming cut 3 bases from V and 6 bases from J; bases unmatched to any gene: 8. CDR1 and CDR2 from the germline V gene are ENHRY and SYGVKD. This CDR3 comprises 16 residues. The CDR3 here is CAISDRDRGGSNEQFF. In DNA, the CDR3 is TGTGCCATCAGTGACCGGGACAGGGGTGGGTCCAATGAGCAGTTCTTC.

In its sample, this clonotype was seen a few times. The chain recombines TRBV11-2 with TRBJ2-7; D remains unclear. Trimming pared 0 bases from V and 0 bases from J, leaving 9 bases between. This CDR3 comprises 15 residues. Germline V CDR1 and CDR2: SGHAT, FQNNGV. CDR3 sequence reads: CASSLDQNPSYEQYF. CDR3 DNA: TGTGCCAGCAGCTTAGATCAAAACCCCTCCTACGAGCAGTACTTC.

Of note for this clonotype: This clone may be a read error of a much larger clone one base away. CDR3 nucleotides: TGTGCCAGCGCTCCCCGGGTCCTTTCCGAGCAGTTCTTC. Its translation is CASAPRVLSEQFF. This chain joins TRBV2 and TRBJ2-1, with D unclear. V lost 8 bases to trimming and J lost 10 bases, with 18 bases between them. The CDR3 spans 13 residues. CDR1 and CDR2 (germline): SNHLY, FYNNEI. Full variable domain (outside the CDR3, taken from reference TRBV2 and TRBJ2-1): EPEVTQTPSHQVTQMGQEVILRCVPISNHLYFYWYRQILGQKVEFLVSFYNNEISEKSEIFDDQFSVERPDGSNFTLKIRSTKLEDSAMYFCASAPRVLSEQFFGPGTRLTVL.

This clonotype was detected a few times. The chain carries TRBV3-1 and TRBJ1-2; D is ambiguous. The V end was cut by 0 bases, the J end by 1 base, with 6 bases between. The length of the CDR3 is 14 residues. The germline CDR1 and CDR2 sequences are LGHDT and YNNKEL (reference sequence). The CDR3 here is CASSQEAVNYGYTF. For the CDR3, the DNA is TGTGCCAGCAGCCAAGAGGCGGTTAACTATGGCTACACCTTC.

The gene calls are TRBV5-4 and TRBJ2-5; D is perhaps TRBD1 (6 bases). The CDR3 sequence is 15 residues long. V lost 5 bases and J 3 bases, leaving 17 bases between the germline ends. In germline, CDR1 is SGHNT, CDR2 YYREEE (reference sequence). In DNA, the CDR3 is TGTGCCAGCAGTCCGCCCGGACAGTTAAAAGAGACCCAGTACTTC. Protein sequence: CASSPPGQLKETQYF.

This clonotype was picked up many times. This sequence joins TRBV20-1 and TRBJ2-7; D ambiguous. V lost 5 bases to trimming and J lost 0 bases, with 11 bases between them. Germline V lookup: CDR1 DFQATT, CDR2 SNEGSKA (reference sequence). The CDR3 loop spans 13 amino acids. In nucleotides, the CDR3 is TGCAGTGCTGAGCCCGGCAGCTCCTACGAGCAGTACTTC. It codes for CSAEPGSSYEQYF.

This clonotype was seen repeatedly, ten times or more. J is TRBJ2-7 and V is TRBV3-1; 7 bases align to TRBD1. With V trimmed by 4 bases and J by 9 bases, 9 bases remained unmatched. CDR3 length: 13 residues. Germline V gene sequence: CDR1 LGHDT, CDR2 YNNKEL (reference sequence). The CDR3 reads CASSPGQTTGQYF. In DNA form, the CDR3 reads TGTGCCAGCAGCCCGGGACAGACTACCGGGCAGTACTTC.

This clonotype came up a few times. The chain uses TRBV13 and TRBJ2-7; D is undetermined. Trimming left V 0 bases short and J 6 bases short, with 12 bases between. The CDR3 is 14 amino acids. Germline V gives CDR1 PRHDT, CDR2 FYEKMQ (reference sequence). Here the CDR3 reads CASSLGLGQPEQYF. The CDR3 DNA sequence: TGTGCCAGCAGCTTAGGCCTCGGGCAACCCGAGCAGTACTTC.

This clonotype was counted at least ten times. The chain employs TRBV7-3 and TRBJ2-1; D is possibly TRBD2 (5 bases). With 5 bases removed from V and 5 bases from J, the gap between germline ends came to 7 bases. CDR1 SGHTA and CDR2 FQGTGA come from the germline V gene. This CDR3 has 12 amino acids. The DNA for the CDR3 is TGTGCCAGCAGCCCTAGCCACAATGAGCAGTTCTTC. Amino acids: CASSPSHNEQFF.

This clonotype was counted at least ten times. This chain links TRBV6-2 or TRBV6-3 with TRBJ2-1; 8 nucleotides line up with TRBD1. The V gene end was trimmed by 8 bases and the J gene end by 3 bases; junction bases not matched to a gene: 12. The CDR3 is 16 amino acids. Germline V gives CDR1 MNHEY, CDR2 SVGEGT. The CDR3 nucleotides read TGTGCCAGCTTCCCCCAGGGGACAGGTGACTACAATGAGCAGTTCTTC. It codes for CASFPQGTGDYNEQFF.

Turning to this clonotype: With a much larger clone just one base away, this may be a read error. Because it lacks the conserved phenylalanine or tryptophan at the end, this CDR3 is likely a read error. The chain joins TRBV12-3 or TRBV12-4 to TRBJ1-5; D is unresolved. This CDR3 is built from 12 residues. The ends were cut back, 6 bases at V and 6 bases at J, with 9 bases in the middle. The chain's CDR3 is CASSSASQPQHL. CDR3 sequence (DNA): TGTGCCAGCAGCTCGGCCTCTCAGCCCCAGCATCTT.

This clonotype was detected many times. The chain couples TRBV12-3 or TRBV12-4 to TRBJ1-3, with 9 positions matching TRBD1. The CDR3 consists of 18 residues. Germline trimming cut 1 base from V and 3 bases from J; bases unmatched to any gene: 10. The CDR3 DNA reads as TGTGCCAGCAGTTTAGAGGGGACAGGGACGAAGTTTGGAAACACCATATATTTT. This translates into CASSLEGTGTKFGNTIYF.